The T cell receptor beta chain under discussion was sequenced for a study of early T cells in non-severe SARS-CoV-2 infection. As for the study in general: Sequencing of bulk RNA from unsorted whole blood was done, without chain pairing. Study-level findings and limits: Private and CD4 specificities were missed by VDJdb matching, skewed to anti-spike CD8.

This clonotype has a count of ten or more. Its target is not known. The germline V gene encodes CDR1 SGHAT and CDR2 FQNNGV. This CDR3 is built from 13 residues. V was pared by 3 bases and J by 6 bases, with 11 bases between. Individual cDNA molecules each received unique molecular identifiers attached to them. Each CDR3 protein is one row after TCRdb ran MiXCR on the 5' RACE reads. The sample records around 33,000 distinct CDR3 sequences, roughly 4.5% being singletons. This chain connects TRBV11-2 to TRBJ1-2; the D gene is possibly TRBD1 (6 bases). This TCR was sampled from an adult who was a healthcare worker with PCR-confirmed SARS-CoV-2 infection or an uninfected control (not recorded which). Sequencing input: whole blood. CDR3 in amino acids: CASSFTGNDGYTF. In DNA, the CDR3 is TGTGCCAGCAGCTTTACAGGGAACGATGGCTACACCTTC.